The entry below describes one T cell receptor beta chain. One end of the junction is discordant with germline, which a read error may explain. The data derive from a study of tumor and adjacent non-tumor tissue in lung cancer. The overall study: About 4.2 million productive TCRbeta reads were obtained per sample on average.

The germline CDR1 and CDR2 sequences are DFQATT and SNEGSKA (reference sequence). The CDR3 length is 14 residues. RNA was extracted from bulk tissue without any cell sorting. Distant lung tissue was collected more than 3 cm away from the tumor edge. TCRbeta libraries were built with three rounds of nested PCR, modified from ARM-PCR. TCRdb reanalysed the multiplex PCR reads using MiXCR and keeps one entry per CDR3 protein. The table lists roughly 75,000 distinct CDR3 sequences, around 70% of them singletons. This receptor was identified in a woman between 50 and 59 years old with non-small cell lung cancer. The chain is built from TRBV20-1 and TRBJ2-1, with TRBD2 identical over 7 bases. The material sequenced was distant non-tumor lung tissue. CDR3 sequence (DNA): TGCGGTGCTGGAGTAATACTAGCGAGCTATGAGCAGTTCTTC. The encoded protein is CGAGVILASYEQFF.